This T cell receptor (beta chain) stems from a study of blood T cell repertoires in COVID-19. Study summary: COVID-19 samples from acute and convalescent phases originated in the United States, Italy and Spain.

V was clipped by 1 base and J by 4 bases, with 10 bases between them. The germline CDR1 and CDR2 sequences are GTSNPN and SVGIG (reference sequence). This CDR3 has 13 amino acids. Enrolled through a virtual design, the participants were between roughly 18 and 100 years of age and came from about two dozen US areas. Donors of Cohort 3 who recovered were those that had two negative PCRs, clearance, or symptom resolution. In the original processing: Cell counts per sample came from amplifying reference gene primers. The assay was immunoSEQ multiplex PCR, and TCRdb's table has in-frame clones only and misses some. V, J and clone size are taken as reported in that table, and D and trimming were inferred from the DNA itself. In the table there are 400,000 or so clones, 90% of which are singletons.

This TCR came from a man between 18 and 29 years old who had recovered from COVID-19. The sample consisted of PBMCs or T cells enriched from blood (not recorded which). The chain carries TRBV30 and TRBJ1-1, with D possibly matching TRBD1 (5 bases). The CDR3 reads CAWSGVRGTEAFF. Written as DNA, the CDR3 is TGTGCCTGGAGTGGAGTAAGGGGCACTGAAGCTTTCTTT.